This T cell receptor (beta chain) was recorded in a study of cytomegalovirus exposure and HLA in healthy donors. Points from the study as a whole: In an earlier analysis, about 87% or about 30%: the productive usage of most TCR beta V segments. Specificity of three CMV-associated chains for CMV antigens was verified in vitro. In a later analysis, V- and J-gene trimming of beta chains associated with a DCLRE1C missense variant, replicated independently. A reported reduction in N-insertions relative to the 666-donor mean was seen in an Asian-associated ancestry cluster in a later analysis.

With regard to this clone: The antigen is not known.

V was clipped by 0 bases and J by 1 base; unmatched bases: 0. The CDR3 contains 16 residues. The V gene's germline CDR1 is MNHEY and CDR2 SVGAGI. Amplification used 60 Vbeta primers and 13 Jbeta primers. Assay used: immunoSEQ multiplex PCR; TCRdb lists only in-frame clones, some missing. The data contain about 120,000 clones, 80% of them seen just once; the ten biggest clones take up 3% to 4%. This receptor was taken from a male donor in good health and CMV-seronegative. Sequenced sample: PBMCs. The chain recombines TRBV6-5 with TRBJ2-6; TRBD1 agrees at 7 bases. CDR3 amino acids: CASSYSTGSGANVLTF. CDR3 sequence (DNA): TGTGCCAGCAGTTACTCGACAGGGTCTGGGGCCAACGTCCTGACTTTC.